Following are 20 T cell receptor beta chains from one sample sequenced in a study of chemoradiotherapy in HPV16-positive cancers. Only in-frame clones appear in the TCRdb table, and some are missing; sequencing was by immunoSEQ multiplex PCR. The sample records 7,300 or so clones, about 80% being singletons. The source material was blood, sampled from a patient who underwent chemoradiotherapy. The receptors were sampled from a human donor with HPV-associated anogenital cancer.

The chain uses TRBV28 and TRBJ1-3, with D possibly TRBD1 on 6 matching bases. The CDR3 spans 16 residues. Germline CDR1 reads MDHEN; CDR2 reads SYDVKM. V was clipped by 2 bases and J by 4 bases, with 15 bases between them. This chain's CDR3 is CASSLEVGGSGNTIYF. CDR3 sequence (DNA): TGTGCCAGCAGTTTAGAGGTCGGGGGCTCCGGAAACACCATATATTTT.

The rearrangement joins TRBV5-4 to TRBJ2-7; D gene uncertain. CDR1 and CDR2 (germline): SGHNT, YYREEE (reference sequence). There are 11 residues in the CDR3. V was clipped by 0 bases and J by 7 bases, with 5 bases between them. CDR3 loop: CASSLGGEQYF. The DNA of the CDR3 is TGTGCCAGCAGCTTGGGTGGGGAGCAGTACTTC.

The CDR3 region has the DNA TGCGCCAGCAGCCTGGGGGACAGGGGGGCAGATACGCAGTATTTT. This sequence encodes CASSLGDRGADTQYF. The rearrangement links TRBV4-1 to TRBJ2-3, with 11 bases that match TRBD1. The CDR3 length is 15 residues. V was pared by 4 bases and J by 4 bases, with 4 bases of the junction left unmatched. CDR1 and CDR2 (germline): MGHRA, YSYEKL.

The J gene is TRBJ1-6, the V gene TRBV2; D gene ambiguous. Trimming stripped 7 bases from V and 10 bases from J, with 17 bases between. Germline CDR1 reads SNHLY; CDR2 reads FYNNEI. This CDR3 has 14 amino acids. CDR3 sequence: CASKRAEGNSPLHF. The CDR3 DNA reads TGTGCCAGCAAGCGGGCAGAAGGGAACTCACCCCTCCACTTT.

V is TRBV19 and J is TRBJ2-1; the D call may be TRBD1 or TRBD2 (5 bases each). The germline V gene has CDR1 LNHDA and CDR2 SQIVND (reference sequence). Deletions cut 6 bases from V and 9 bases from J, with 24 bases between. This CDR3 comprises 16 residues. The CDR3: CASRLWGSGEGSEQFF. As DNA, the CDR3 is TGTGCCAGTAGGCTATGGGGGAGCGGCGAAGGGAGTGAGCAGTTCTTC.

The chain is built from TRBV18 and TRBJ1-2; 8 bases match TRBD1. CDR1 KGHSH and CDR2 LQKENI come from the germline V gene. The V segment lost 3 bases and the J segment 6 bases; nucleotides outside the gene matches: 9. The CDR3 extends over 15 amino acids. The CDR3: CASSPGTGPTHGYTF. The CDR3 DNA reads as TGTGCCAGCTCACCGGGGACAGGTCCCACTCATGGCTACACCTTC. The full variable domain, completed using reference TRBV18 and TRBJ1-2, is NAGVMQNPRHLVRRRGQEARLRCSPMKGHSHVYWYRQLPEEGLKFMVYLQKENIIDESGMPKERFSAEFPKEGPSILRIQQVVRGDSAAYFCASSPGTGPTHGYTFGSGTRLTVV.

This clone was detected only a few times. The chain has TRBV2 and TRBJ1-2; TRBD1 aligns across 7 bases. Germline loops: CDR1 SNHLY, CDR2 FYNNEI. This CDR3 contains 13 residues. V was clipped by 4 bases and J by 3 bases; unmatched bases: 2. This chain's CDR3 is CASSVTGDYGYTF. In DNA, the CDR3 is TGTGCCAGCAGTGTTACAGGGGACTATGGCTACACCTTC.

This sequence joins TRBV5-1 and TRBJ1-2, with D possibly being TRBD1 (6 bases). Germline V gene lookup returns CDR1 SGHRS and CDR2 YFSETQ. V was trimmed by 4 bases and J by 0 bases, leaving 10 bases between them. This CDR3 spans 14 amino acids. CDR3 in DNA: TGCGCCAGCAGCCCGGGACACCCTAACTATGGCTACACCTTC. Its translation is CASSPGHPNYGYTF.

This rearrangement joins TRBV19 to TRBJ1-1, with D uncertain. V was shortened by 11 bases and J by 4 bases, with 14 bases between the two germline ends. Germline-derived CDR1 and CDR2 are LNHDA and SQIVND (reference sequence). The CDR3 has 12 residues. CDR3 in DNA: TGTGCCGCCGGGCGGCGGGCCACTGAAGCTTTCTTT. Translated: CAAGRRATEAFF. The whole variable domain, filled in from reference TRBV19 and TRBJ1-1, reads DGGITQSPKYLFRKEGQNVTLSCEQNLNHDAMYWYRQDPGQGLRLIYYSQIVNDFQKGDIAEGYSVSREKKESFPLTVTSAQKNPTAFYLCAAGRRATEAFFGQGTRLTVV.

The chain recombines TRBV6-1 with TRBJ2-3; TRBD1 is a possible D gene (6 bases). Germline CDR1 reads MNHNS; CDR2 reads SASEGT. Deletions cut 7 bases from V and 1 base from J, with 15 bases between. The CDR3 sequence is 15 residues long. DNA for the CDR3: TGTGCCAGCATTTCCCTGGGGGCGCGCACAGATACGCAGTATTTT. Residues: CASISLGARTDTQYF.

The CDR3 reads CASSMIGGLQETQYF. The CDR3, as DNA: TGTGCCAGTAGTATGATTGGGGGGCTCCAAGAGACCCAGTACTTC. The chain joins TRBV19 to TRBJ2-5; D may match TRBD1 or TRBD2 (6 bases each). The germline V and J ends were trimmed by 3 bases and 1 base, with 12 bases remaining between them. CDR1 and CDR2 (germline): LNHDA, SQIVND (reference sequence). The CDR3 runs to 15 residues. Supplemented by reference TRBV19 and TRBJ2-5, the full variable domain reads DGGITQSPKYLFRKEGQNVTLSCEQNLNHDAMYWYRQDPGQGLRLIYYSQIVNDFQKGDIAEGYSVSREKKESFPLTVTSAQKNPTAFYLCASSMIGGLQETQYFGPGTRLLVL.

V usage is TRBV7-3 and J usage is TRBJ2-2; 8 bases are a match to TRBD1. The trim removed 2 bases at V and 5 bases at J, leaving 16 bases unmatched. CDR3 length: 19 amino acids. Germline V gene sequence: CDR1 SGHTA, CDR2 FQGTGA. The CDR3 protein is CASSLSSPSGGVITGELFF. For the CDR3, the DNA is TGTGCCAGCAGCTTATCTTCCCCTTCAGGGGGCGTTATTACCGGGGAGCTGTTTTTT.

The gene calls are TRBV6-1 and TRBJ2-5; D perhaps matches TRBD2 (6 bases). CDR3 size: 18 residues. V was shortened by 1 base and J by 5 bases, with 23 bases between the two germline ends. Looked up from germline, CDR1 is MNHNS and CDR2 is SASEGT. This CDR3 is CASSEVWGRRLGGETQYF. CDR3 DNA sequence: TGTGCCAGCAGTGAAGTTTGGGGGAGGCGACTTGGTGGGGAGACCCAGTACTTC.

The chain uses TRBV7-3 and TRBJ1-2; the D is unclear. There are 14 residues in the CDR3. V was cut by 5 bases and J by 0 bases, with 10 bases left in between. Germline V lookup: CDR1 SGHTA, CDR2 FQGTGA. The DNA of the CDR3 is TGTGCCAGCAGCCCGGGCCCAGCTAACTATGGCTACACCTTC. Protein sequence: CASSPGPANYGYTF. Full variable domain (remainder filled in from reference TRBV7-3 and TRBJ1-2): GAGVSQTPSNKVTEKGKYVELRCDPISGHTALYWYRQSLGQGPEFLIYFQGTGAADDSGLPNDRFFAVRPEGSVSTLKIQRTERGDSAVYLCASSPGPANYGYTFGSGTRLTVV.

The table lists this clone with a count of one. The chain is built from TRBV15 and TRBJ2-7; D is possibly TRBD1 or TRBD2 (5 bases each). The germline V and J ends were trimmed by 0 bases and 0 bases, with 12 bases remaining between them. This CDR3 has 16 amino acids. CDR1 is LNHNV and CDR2 is YYDKDF in the germline V gene (reference sequence). The CDR3 DNA reads as TGTGCCACCAGCAGAGATCTAGCAGGGTACTCCTACGAGCAGTACTTC. Amino acid sequence: CATSRDLAGYSYEQYF.

This CDR3 is CASSYSGQGDYGYTF. The CDR3 DNA is TGTGCCAGCAGTTACTCAGGACAGGGAGACTATGGCTACACCTTC. The chain combines TRBV6-5 with TRBJ1-2; 8 nucleotides line up with TRBD1. The CDR3 totals 15 residues. J was trimmed by 3 bases and V by 0 bases; bases with no gene match: 3. Germline values: CDR1 MNHEY, CDR2 SVGAGI.

This chain joins TRBV15 and TRBJ2-3; 12 positions agree with TRBD2. The germline gives CDR1 LNHNV, CDR2 YYDKDF (reference sequence). V shed 5 bases, J shed 7 bases, and the junction held 7 bases outside the gene matches. This CDR3 has 15 residues. CDR3 sequence (DNA): TGTGCCACCAGCGGGGCTAGCGGGGGGGATAATACGCAGTATTTT. Residues: CATSGASGGDNTQYF.

The chain combines TRBV10-2 with TRBJ2-7; no clear D. CDR1 WSHSY and CDR2 SAAADI come from the germline V gene. This CDR3 contains 15 residues. Trimming left V 3 bases short and J 2 bases short, with 14 bases between. Here the CDR3 reads CASSDDSGATYEQYF. The DNA of the CDR3 is TGCGCCAGCAGTGATGATTCAGGCGCCACCTACGAGCAGTACTTC.

V usage is TRBV29-1 and J usage is TRBJ2-5; 9 bases are a match to TRBD1. CDR3 length: 14 residues. Trimming cost V 7 bases and J 5 bases; bases outside gene matches: 11. Germline V gene lookup returns CDR1 SQVTM and CDR2 ANQGSEA. This chain's CDR3 is CSAGTGLGSETQYF. CDR3 DNA: TGCAGCGCCGGGACAGGGCTTGGTTCGGAGACCCAGTACTTC.

This sequence joins TRBV7-2 and TRBJ1-1; 9 nucleotides match TRBD1. Trimming took 5 bases from V and 7 from J; bases not matched to a gene: 8. The germline gives CDR1 SGHTA, CDR2 FQGNSA. The CDR3 has 14 residues. CDR3 bases: TGTGCCAGCAGCCTGGACAGGGGCGAGGGTGAAGCTTTCTTT. Translated: CASSLDRGEGEAFF.